Listed here are 11 T cell receptor beta chains from one sample, sequenced in a study of cytomegalovirus exposure and HLA in healthy donors. PCR primers comprised 60 Vbeta and 13 Jbeta primers. The assay was immunoSEQ multiplex PCR, and TCRdb's table has in-frame clones only and misses some. The sample includes about 94,000 clones, roughly 72% seen only once; the top ten take 20% to 25%. The sequenced sample consisted of PBMCs. The receptor set was obtained from a man aged 25-45 years in good health and CMV-seropositive.

The J gene is TRBJ2-2, the V gene TRBV5-1, with unresolved D. CDR1 and CDR2 from the germline V gene are SGHRS and YFSETQ. Trimming took 7 bases from V and 0 from J, leaving 7 bases between them. This CDR3 spans 13 amino acids. In nucleotides, the CDR3 is TGCGCCAGCGGCACTACGAACACCGGGGAGCTGTTTTTT. Translating it yields CASGTTNTGELFF.

V gene TRBV9 combines with J gene TRBJ2-5; a weak D match, TRBD2 (6 bases). Looked up from germline, CDR1 is SGDLS and CDR2 is YYNGEE. Deletions cut 0 bases from V and 2 bases from J, with 14 bases between. This CDR3 spans 16 amino acids. CDR3 region: CASSVGAGTGQETQYF. CDR3 nucleotide sequence: TGTGCCAGCAGCGTAGGGGCGGGAACAGGACAAGAGACCCAGTACTTC.

This chain joins TRBV19 and TRBJ1-1, with 9 positions matching TRBD1. The CDR3 sequence is 16 residues long. Germline V CDR1 and CDR2: LNHDA, SQIVND (reference sequence). V was pared by 5 bases and J by 0 bases, with 7 bases of the junction left unmatched. The CDR3 protein is CASSPTQGAMNTEAFF. The CDR3 bases are TGTGCCAGTAGTCCCACACAGGGGGCCATGAACACTGAAGCTTTCTTT.

The genes are TRBV9 and TRBJ1-3, with D perhaps TRBD1 (6 bases). The CDR3 totals 16 residues. With 2 bases removed from V and 1 base from J, the gap between germline ends came to 13 bases. CDR1 is SGDLS and CDR2 is YYNGEE in the germline V gene. This CDR3 reads CASSVLGDRSGNTIYF. The CDR3, as DNA: TGTGCCAGCAGCGTCCTCGGCGACAGGTCTGGAAACACCATATATTTT.

The chain combines TRBV4-2 with TRBJ1-5, with 7 nucleotides matching TRBD1. V lost 4 bases to trimming and J lost 1 base; unmatched junction nucleotides: 13. This CDR3 has 18 residues. Germline V lookup: CDR1 LGHNA, CDR2 YNFKEQ. CDR3 coding DNA: TGTGCCAGCAGCCTAAGACAGGGAATTGGGGCGAGCAATCAGCCCCAGCATTTT. Its protein is CASSLRQGIGASNQPQHF.

Only one count was recorded for this clone. As DNA, the CDR3 is TGCAGCGTTAGAGGGCGGCAGACCCCGAGGGAGCAGTACTTC. It translates to CSVRGRQTPREQYF. The rearrangement joins TRBV29-1 to TRBJ2-7; perhaps TRBD2 as D (5 bases). With 5 bases removed from V and 7 bases from J, the gap between germline ends came to 21 bases. The CDR3 totals 14 residues. CDR1 SQVTM and CDR2 ANQGSEA come from the germline V gene.

The CDR3 bases are TGTGCCATCAGGGAACAGCGGACAGGGCCTGGGCTAGCGTCGGCCGGGGAGCTGTTTTTT. Encoded protein: CAIREQRTGPGLASAGELFF. The V gene is TRBV10-3, the J gene TRBJ2-2; TRBD1 matches 8 bases. Per germline, CDR1 ENHRY and CDR2 SYGVKD. J lost 6 bases, V lost 6 bases, and 24 bases had no gene match. There are 20 residues in the CDR3.

The genes are TRBV27 and TRBJ1-5, with TRBD1 matching 9 bases. The CDR3 totals 14 residues. Germline CDR1 reads MNHEY; CDR2 reads SMNVEV (reference sequence). J lost 5 bases, V lost 5 bases, and 4 bases had no gene match. The CDR3 DNA sequence: TGTGCCAGCAGTGCGGACAGGGGATATCAGCCCCAGCATTTT. This codes for CASSADRGYQPQHF.

The V call is TRBV5-1, the J call TRBJ1-4, with 9 bases matching TRBD1. This CDR3 has 17 amino acids. V shed 1 base, J shed 4 bases, and the junction held 8 bases outside the gene matches. Germline V gives CDR1 SGHRS, CDR2 YFSETQ. CDR3 coding DNA: TGCGCCAGCAGCTTGCAACCGGGACAGGGCATTAATGAAAAACTGTTTTTT. As protein: CASSLQPGQGINEKLFF.

The CDR3 DNA reads as TGTGCCAGCAGCCGCGGAGGGGTTAGCACAGATACGCAGTATTTT. Translation gives CASSRGGVSTDTQYF. The V call is TRBV11-3, the J call TRBJ2-3, with a weak D call TRBD2 (6 bases). The V gene lost 5 bases and the J gene lost 0 bases, with 12 bases spanning the gap. Per germline, CDR1 SGHNT and CDR2 YENEEA. The CDR3 spans 15 residues. The full variable domain, completed using reference TRBV11-3 and TRBJ2-3, is EAGVVQSPRYKIIEKKQPVAFWCNPISGHNTLYWYLQNLGQGPELLIRYENEEAVDDSQLPKDRFSAERLKGVDSTLKIQPAELGDSAVYLCASSRGGVSTDTQYFGPGTRLTVL.

This clone showed up just once. The V and J genes are TRBV6-7 and TRBJ2-7; D may be TRBD1 (6 bases). TRBV6-7 has ORF status, its function being uncertain. Trimming left V 4 bases short and J 1 base short, with 14 bases between. There are 15 residues in the CDR3. The CDR3 loop is CASSWGRTGSYEQYF. DNA for the CDR3: TGTGCCAGCAGTTGGGGGCGAACGGGGTCCTACGAGCAGTACTTC.